The 2 T cell receptor beta chains given below trace back to one sample, sequenced in a study of blood T cell repertoires in COVID-19. This table comes from immunoSEQ multiplex PCR, and its TCRdb copy is limited to in-frame clones, with some not included. Among approximately 450,000 clones listed, 75% to 90% were seen once. What was sequenced was PBMCs or T cells enriched from blood (not recorded which). These receptors all stem from a man between 25 and 39 years old who had recovered from COVID-19.

This chain uses TRBV15 with TRBJ2-7; D possibly corresponds to TRBD1 (6 bases). Germline V lookup: CDR1 LNHNV, CDR2 YYDKDF (reference sequence). The CDR3 contains 14 residues. The V and J ends lost 5 bases and 5 bases respectively, with 16 bases between them. In nucleotides, the CDR3 is TGTGCCACCAGCCGGTACAGGGATATGGACGAGCAGTACTTC. Residues: CATSRYRDMDEQYF.

The chain uses TRBV5-8 and TRBJ2-1, with 7 positions matching TRBD2. After removal of 1 base from V and 4 bases from J, the junction contained 8 bases not matched to a gene. CDR3 size: 16 residues. The germline V gene has CDR1 SGHTS and CDR2 YDEGEE. The CDR3: CASSLIVSGPYNEQFF. The CDR3, as DNA: TGTGCCAGCAGCTTGATTGTTAGCGGGCCTTACAATGAGCAGTTCTTC.